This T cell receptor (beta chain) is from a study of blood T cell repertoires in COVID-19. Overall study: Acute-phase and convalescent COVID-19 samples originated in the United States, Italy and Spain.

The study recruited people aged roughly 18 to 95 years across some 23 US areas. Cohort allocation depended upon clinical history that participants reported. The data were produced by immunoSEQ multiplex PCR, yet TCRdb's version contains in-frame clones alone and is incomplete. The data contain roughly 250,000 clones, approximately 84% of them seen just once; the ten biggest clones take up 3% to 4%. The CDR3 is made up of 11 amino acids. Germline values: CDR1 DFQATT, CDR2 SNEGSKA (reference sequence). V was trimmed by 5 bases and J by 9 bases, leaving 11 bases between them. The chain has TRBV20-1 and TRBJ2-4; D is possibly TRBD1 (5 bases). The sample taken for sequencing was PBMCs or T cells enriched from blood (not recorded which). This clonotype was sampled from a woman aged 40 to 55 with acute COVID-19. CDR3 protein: CSAPTERIQYF. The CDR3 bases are TGCAGTGCTCCGACAGAGCGCATTCAGTACTTC.